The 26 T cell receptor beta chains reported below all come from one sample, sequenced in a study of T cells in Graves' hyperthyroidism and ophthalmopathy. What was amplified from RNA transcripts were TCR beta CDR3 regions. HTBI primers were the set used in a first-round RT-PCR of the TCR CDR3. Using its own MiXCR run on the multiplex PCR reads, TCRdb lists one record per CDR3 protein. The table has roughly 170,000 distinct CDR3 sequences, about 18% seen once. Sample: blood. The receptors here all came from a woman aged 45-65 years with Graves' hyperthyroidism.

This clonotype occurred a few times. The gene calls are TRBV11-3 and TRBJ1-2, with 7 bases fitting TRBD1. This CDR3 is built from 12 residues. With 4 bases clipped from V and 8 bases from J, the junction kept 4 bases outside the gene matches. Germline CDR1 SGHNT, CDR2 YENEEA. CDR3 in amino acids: CASSSATGGYTF. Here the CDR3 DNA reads TGTGCCAGCAGCTCGGCGACAGGGGGCTACACCTTC.

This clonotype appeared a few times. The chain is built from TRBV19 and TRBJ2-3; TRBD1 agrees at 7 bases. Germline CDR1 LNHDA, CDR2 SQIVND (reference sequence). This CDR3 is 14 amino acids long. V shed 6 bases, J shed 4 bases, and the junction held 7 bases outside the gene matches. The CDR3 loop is CASRLQGSADTQYF. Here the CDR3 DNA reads TGTGCCAGTAGGCTACAGGGGTCGGCAGATACGCAGTATTTT.

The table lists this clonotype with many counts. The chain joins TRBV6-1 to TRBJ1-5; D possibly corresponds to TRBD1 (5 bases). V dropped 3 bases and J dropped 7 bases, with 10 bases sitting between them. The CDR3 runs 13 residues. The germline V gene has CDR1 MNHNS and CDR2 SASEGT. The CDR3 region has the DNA TGTGCCAGCAGTGAGGGACCACGGCAGCCCCAGCATTTT. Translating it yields CASSEGPRQPQHF.

The CDR3 nucleotides read TGTGCCAGCAGTGACTGGATTGGGGATACCTCTGGAAACACCATATATTTT. Protein sequence: CASSDWIGDTSGNTIYF. The J gene is TRBJ1-3, the V gene TRBV2, with no clear D. This CDR3 comprises 17 residues. The germline V and J ends were trimmed by 3 bases and 0 bases, with 15 bases remaining between them. Per germline, CDR1 SNHLY and CDR2 FYNNEI.

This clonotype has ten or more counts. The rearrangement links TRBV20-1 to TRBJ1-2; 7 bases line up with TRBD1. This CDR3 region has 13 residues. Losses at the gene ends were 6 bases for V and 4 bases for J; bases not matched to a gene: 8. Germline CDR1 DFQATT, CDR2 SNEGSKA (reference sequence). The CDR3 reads CSAVTGRAYGYTF. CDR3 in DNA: TGCAGTGCAGTGACAGGGAGGGCCTATGGCTACACCTTC.

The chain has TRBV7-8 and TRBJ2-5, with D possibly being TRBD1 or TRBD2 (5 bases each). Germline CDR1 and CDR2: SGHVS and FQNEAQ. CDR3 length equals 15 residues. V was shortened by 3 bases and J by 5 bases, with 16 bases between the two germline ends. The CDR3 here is CASSFWDEPRETQYF. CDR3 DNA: TGTGCCAGCAGCTTTTGGGACGAGCCAAGGGAGACCCAGTACTTC.

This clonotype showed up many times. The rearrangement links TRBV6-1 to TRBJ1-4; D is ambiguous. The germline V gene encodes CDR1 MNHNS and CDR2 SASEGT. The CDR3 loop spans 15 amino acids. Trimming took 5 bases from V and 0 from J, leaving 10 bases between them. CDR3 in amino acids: CASSYGAATNEKLFF. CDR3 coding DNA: TGTGCCAGCAGTTACGGCGCGGCAACTAATGAAAAACTGTTTTTT.

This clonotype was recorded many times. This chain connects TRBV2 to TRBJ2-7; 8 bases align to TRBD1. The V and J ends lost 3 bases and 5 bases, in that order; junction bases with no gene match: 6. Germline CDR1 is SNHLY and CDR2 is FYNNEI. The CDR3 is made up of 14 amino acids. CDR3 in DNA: TGTGCCAGCAGTGAGCCACAGGGGGTCCACGAGCAGTACTTC. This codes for CASSEPQGVHEQYF.

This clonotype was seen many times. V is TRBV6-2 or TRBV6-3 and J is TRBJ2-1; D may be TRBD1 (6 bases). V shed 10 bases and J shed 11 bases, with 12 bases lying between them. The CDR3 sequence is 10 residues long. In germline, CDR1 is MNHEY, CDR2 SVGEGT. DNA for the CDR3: TGTGCCACCCTGGGGGCCCAGCAGTTCTTC. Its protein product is CATLGAQQFF.

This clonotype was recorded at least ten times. In DNA form, the CDR3 reads TGTGCCAGTAGCCCAGGACTAGCGGGGGGGCCATCCTACGAGCAGTACTTC. Protein sequence: CASSPGLAGGPSYEQYF. The gene calls are TRBV19 and TRBJ2-7, with 15 bases identical to TRBD2. After removal of 6 bases from V and 1 base from J, the junction contained 7 bases not matched to a gene. Germline values: CDR1 LNHDA, CDR2 SQIVND (reference sequence). This CDR3 is 17 amino acids long. Combining the CDR3 with reference TRBV19 and TRBJ2-7 gives the whole variable domain DGGITQSPKYLFRKEGQNVTLSCEQNLNHDAMYWYRQDPGQGLRLIYYSQIVNDFQKGDIAEGYSVSREKKESFPLTVTSAQKNPTAFYLCASSPGLAGGPSYEQYFGPGTRLTVT.

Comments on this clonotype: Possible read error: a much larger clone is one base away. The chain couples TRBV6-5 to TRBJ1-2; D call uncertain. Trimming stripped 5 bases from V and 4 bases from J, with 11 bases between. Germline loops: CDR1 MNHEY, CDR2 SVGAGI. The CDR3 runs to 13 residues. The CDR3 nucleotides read TGTGCCAGCAGTCACGAACGTCTCTATGGCTACACCTTC. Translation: CASSHERLYGYTF.

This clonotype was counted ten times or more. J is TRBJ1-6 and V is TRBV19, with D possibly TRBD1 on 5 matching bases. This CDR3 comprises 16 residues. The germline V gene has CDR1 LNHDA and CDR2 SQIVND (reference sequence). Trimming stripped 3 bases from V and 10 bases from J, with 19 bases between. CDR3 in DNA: TGTGCCAGTAGTATCTCGTGGTTGGGGCGAAAATCACCCCTCCACTTT. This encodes CASSISWLGRKSPLHF.

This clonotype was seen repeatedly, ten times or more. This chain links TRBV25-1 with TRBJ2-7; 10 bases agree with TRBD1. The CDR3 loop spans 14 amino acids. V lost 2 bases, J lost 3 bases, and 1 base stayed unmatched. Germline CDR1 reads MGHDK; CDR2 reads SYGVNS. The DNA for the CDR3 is TGTGCCAGCAGTGAAGGGGACAGGGGCTACGAGCAGTACTTC. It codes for CASSEGDRGYEQYF.

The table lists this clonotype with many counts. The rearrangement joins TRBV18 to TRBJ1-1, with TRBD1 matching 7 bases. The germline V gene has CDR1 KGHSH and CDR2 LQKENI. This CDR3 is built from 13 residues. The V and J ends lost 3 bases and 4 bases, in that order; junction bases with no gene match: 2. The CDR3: CASSPRQGTEAFF. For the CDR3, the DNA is TGTGCCAGCTCACCCCGACAGGGCACTGAAGCTTTCTTT.

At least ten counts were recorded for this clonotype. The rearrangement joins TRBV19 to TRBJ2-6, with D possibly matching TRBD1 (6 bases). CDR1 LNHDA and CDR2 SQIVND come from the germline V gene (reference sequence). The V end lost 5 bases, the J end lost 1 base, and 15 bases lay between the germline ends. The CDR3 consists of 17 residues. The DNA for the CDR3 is TGTGCCAGTAGTTCGGGACATTCGGATTCTGGGGCCAACGTCCTGACTTTC. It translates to CASSSGHSDSGANVLTF.

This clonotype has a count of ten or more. CDR3 DNA sequence: TGTGCCAGTAGTATAAGCGGGGCGGGTGAGCAGTTCTTC. It specifies CASSISGAGEQFF. The chain employs TRBV19 and TRBJ2-1; 7 nucleotides line up with TRBD2. Trimming cost V 2 bases and J 9 bases; bases outside gene matches: 4. The length of the CDR3 is 13 residues. Germline loops: CDR1 LNHDA, CDR2 SQIVND (reference sequence).

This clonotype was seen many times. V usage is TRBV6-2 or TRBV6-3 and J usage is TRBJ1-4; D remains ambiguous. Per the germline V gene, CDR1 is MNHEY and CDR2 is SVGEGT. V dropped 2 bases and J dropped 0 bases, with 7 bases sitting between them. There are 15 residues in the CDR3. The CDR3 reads CASSYPRATNEKLFF. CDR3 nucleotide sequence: TGTGCCAGCAGTTACCCGCGGGCAACTAATGAAAAACTGTTTTTT.

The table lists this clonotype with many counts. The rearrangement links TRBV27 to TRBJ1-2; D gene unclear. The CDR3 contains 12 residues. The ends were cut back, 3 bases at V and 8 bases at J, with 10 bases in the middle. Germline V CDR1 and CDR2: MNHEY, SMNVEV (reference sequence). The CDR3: CASSFLGEGYTF. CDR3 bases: TGTGCCAGCAGTTTTCTCGGGGAAGGCTACACCTTC.

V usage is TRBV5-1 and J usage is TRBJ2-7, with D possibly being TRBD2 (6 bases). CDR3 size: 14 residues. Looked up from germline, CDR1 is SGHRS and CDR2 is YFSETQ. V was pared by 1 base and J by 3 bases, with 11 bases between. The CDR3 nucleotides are TGCGCCAGCAGCTTGATCGGGACTTACTACGAGCAGTACTTC. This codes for CASSLIGTYYEQYF.

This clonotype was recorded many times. The CDR3 protein is CASRWTGGGFLNTEAFF. As DNA, the CDR3 is TGTGCCAGCAGATGGACAGGGGGCGGTTTTTTGAACACTGAAGCTTTCTTT. V gene TRBV6-2 or TRBV6-3 combines with J gene TRBJ1-1; TRBD1 matches 11 bases. Per the germline V gene, CDR1 is MNHEY and CDR2 is SVGEGT. The length of the CDR3 is 17 residues. Trimming at V came to 6 bases and at J to 0 bases, leaving 9 bases not matched to a gene.

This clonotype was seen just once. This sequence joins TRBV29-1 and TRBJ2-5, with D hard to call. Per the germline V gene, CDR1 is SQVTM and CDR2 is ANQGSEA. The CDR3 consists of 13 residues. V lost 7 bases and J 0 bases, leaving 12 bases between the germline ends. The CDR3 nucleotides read TGCAGCGCCCTGGCAGGTGACCAAGAGACCCAGTACTTC. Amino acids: CSALAGDQETQYF.

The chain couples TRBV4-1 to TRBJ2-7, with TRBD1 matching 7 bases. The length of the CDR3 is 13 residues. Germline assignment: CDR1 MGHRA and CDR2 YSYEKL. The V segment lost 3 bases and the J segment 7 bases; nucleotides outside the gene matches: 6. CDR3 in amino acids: CASSHQRGREQYF. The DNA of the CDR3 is TGCGCCAGCAGCCACCAAAGGGGGCGAGAGCAGTACTTC.

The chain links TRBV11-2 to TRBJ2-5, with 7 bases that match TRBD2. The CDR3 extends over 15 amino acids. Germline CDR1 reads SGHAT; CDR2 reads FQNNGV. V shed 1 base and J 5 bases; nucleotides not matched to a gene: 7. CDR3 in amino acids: CASSLGQRGGETQYF. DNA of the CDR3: TGTGCCAGCAGCTTAGGCCAACGGGGAGGGGAGACCCAGTACTTC.

CDR3 nucleotides: TGTGCCAGCTGGGACAGGCGCACTGAAGCTTTCTTT. This translates into CASWDRRTEAFF. The chain links TRBV28 to TRBJ1-1, with TRBD1 matching 8 bases. Germline V gene lookup returns CDR1 MDHEN and CDR2 SYDVKM. V shed 8 bases, J shed 4 bases, and the junction held 3 bases outside the gene matches. The CDR3 covers 12 residues.

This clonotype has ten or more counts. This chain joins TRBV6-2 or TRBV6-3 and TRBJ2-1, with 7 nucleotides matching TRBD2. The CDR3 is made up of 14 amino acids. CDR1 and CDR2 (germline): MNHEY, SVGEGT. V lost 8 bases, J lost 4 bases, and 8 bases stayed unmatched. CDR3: CASLYGGSYNEQFF. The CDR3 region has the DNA TGTGCCAGCTTATACGGGGGGAGTTACAATGAGCAGTTCTTC.

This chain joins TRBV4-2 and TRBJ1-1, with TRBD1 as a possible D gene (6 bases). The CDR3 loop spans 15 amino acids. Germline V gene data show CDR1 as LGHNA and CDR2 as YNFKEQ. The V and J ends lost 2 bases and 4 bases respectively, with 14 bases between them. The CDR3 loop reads CASSQFHGGLTEAFF. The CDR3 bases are TGTGCCAGCAGCCAATTCCACGGGGGGCTCACTGAAGCTTTCTTT.